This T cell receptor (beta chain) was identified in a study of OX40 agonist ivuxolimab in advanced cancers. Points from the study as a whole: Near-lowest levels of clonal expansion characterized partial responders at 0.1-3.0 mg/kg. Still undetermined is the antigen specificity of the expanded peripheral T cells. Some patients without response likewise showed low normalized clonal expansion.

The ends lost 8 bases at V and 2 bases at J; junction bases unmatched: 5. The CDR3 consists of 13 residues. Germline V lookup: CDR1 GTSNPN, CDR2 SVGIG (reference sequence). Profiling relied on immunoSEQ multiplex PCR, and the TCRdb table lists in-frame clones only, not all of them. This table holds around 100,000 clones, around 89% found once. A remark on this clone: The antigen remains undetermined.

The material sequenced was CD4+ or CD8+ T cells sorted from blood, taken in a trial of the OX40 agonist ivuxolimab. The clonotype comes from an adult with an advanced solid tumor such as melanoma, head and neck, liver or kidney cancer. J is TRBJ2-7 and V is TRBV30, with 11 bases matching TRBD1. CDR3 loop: CAGDRGAPYEQYF. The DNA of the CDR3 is TGTGCCGGGGACAGGGGGGCCCCCTACGAGCAGTACTTC.